The 15 T cell receptor beta chains given below trace back to one sample, sequenced in a study of cytomegalovirus exposure and HLA in healthy donors. The PCR was carried out with 60 Vbeta primers and 13 Jbeta primers. The protocol was immunoSEQ multiplex PCR, while the TCRdb copy is restricted to in-frame clones and leaves out a portion. The repertoire has about 130,000 clones, roughly 82% of them found once; the top ten carry around 11%. Sequenced: PBMCs. These receptor sequences come from a male donor in good health and CMV-seropositive.

A single count supports this clone. This sequence joins TRBV11-3 and TRBJ2-7; no clear D gene. CDR3 size: 15 residues. The germline gives CDR1 SGHNT, CDR2 YENEEA. Trimming took off 1 base at V and 0 bases at J, with 10 bases between the two ends. As DNA, the CDR3 is TGTGCCAGCAGCTTAGGGCCTTCCCCCTCCTACGAGCAGTACTTC. This sequence encodes CASSLGPSPSYEQYF.

This sequence joins TRBV2 and TRBJ2-5; D is undetermined. Trimming left V 8 bases short and J 2 bases short, with 6 bases between. Germline CDR1 is SNHLY and CDR2 is FYNNEI. The CDR3 covers 11 residues. CDR3 amino acids: CASQQQETQYF. CDR3 coding DNA: TGTGCCAGCCAACAGCAAGAGACCCAGTACTTC.

The genes are TRBV5-1 and TRBJ2-6; TRBD2 is a possible D gene (6 bases). Looked up from germline, CDR1 is SGHRS and CDR2 is YFSETQ. The CDR3 is 16 residues long. V lost 4 bases and J 4 bases, leaving 15 bases between the germline ends. The DNA of the CDR3 is TGCGCCAGCAGCGTACCGGGAGCCCCCGGGGCCAACGTCCTGACTTTC. Protein: CASSVPGAPGANVLTF.

The chain combines TRBV7-2 with TRBJ2-3; 12 positions match TRBD2. This CDR3 contains 15 residues. V was pared by 3 bases and J by 4 bases, with 2 bases of the junction left unmatched. Looked up from germline, CDR1 is SGHTA and CDR2 is FQGNSA. For the CDR3, the DNA is TGTGCCAGCAGCTTGACTAGCGGGAGTCCAGATACGCAGTATTTT. Its translation is CASSLTSGSPDTQYF.

The rearrangement uses TRBV5-1 and TRBJ2-2; D is ambiguous. The germline V gene encodes CDR1 SGHRS and CDR2 YFSETQ. V was pared by 2 bases and J by 0 bases, with 8 bases between. CDR3 size: 15 residues. Here the CDR3 DNA reads TGCGCCAGCAGCTTCGAGAGAGCGAACACCGGGGAGCTGTTTTTT. This encodes CASSFERANTGELFF.

In this sample, this clone turned up a few times. The chain joins TRBV19 to TRBJ2-1; weak D call: TRBD1 (6 bases). Germline CDR1 reads LNHDA; CDR2 reads SQIVND (reference sequence). Trimming removed 2 bases from V and 5 bases from J, with 10 bases in between. This CDR3 has 14 amino acids. The CDR3 protein is CASSIQGLDNEQFF. CDR3 DNA sequence: TGTGCCAGTAGTATACAGGGGTTAGACAATGAGCAGTTCTTC.

This clone was seen a single time. The rearrangement links TRBV7-2 to TRBJ2-7; a weak D match, TRBD1 (6 bases). From germline, CDR1 is SGHTA and CDR2 FQGNSA. The CDR3 has 14 residues. V gave up 2 bases and J gave up 2 bases, with 10 bases separating them. The chain's CDR3 is CASSLTRDTYEQYF. The CDR3 coding sequence is TGTGCCAGCAGCTTAACCCGGGACACCTACGAGCAGTACTTC.

J is TRBJ1-2 and V is TRBV28, with 7 nucleotides matching TRBD1. From germline, CDR1 is MDHEN and CDR2 SYDVKM. J was trimmed by 8 bases and V by 3 bases; bases with no gene match: 9. This CDR3 has 14 residues. Here the CDR3 reads CASSFPDRVGGYTF. The CDR3 DNA reads TGTGCCAGCAGTTTCCCCGACAGGGTGGGCGGCTACACCTTC.

The genes are TRBV5-1 and TRBJ2-7, with a possible D match to TRBD2 (6 bases). The CDR3 contains 14 residues. Germline CDR1 reads SGHRS; CDR2 reads YFSETQ. V was shortened by 1 base and J by 2 bases, with 10 bases between the two germline ends. CDR3 nucleotide sequence: TGCGCCAGCAGCTTGCTAGCGCAGACCTACGAGCAGTACTTC. It yields the protein CASSLLAQTYEQYF.

V usage is TRBV23-1 and J usage is TRBJ2-1, with TRBD1 matching over 8 bases. TRBV23-1 is recorded as an ORF, its role being uncertain. The CDR3 is 16 amino acids. Trimming removed 0 bases from V and 6 bases from J; junction bases left unmatched: 7. CDR3 amino acids: CASSQSAQGEFNEQFF. In DNA form, the CDR3 reads TGCGCCAGCAGTCAATCGGCACAGGGGGAGTTCAATGAGCAGTTCTTC.

Only one count was recorded for this clone. The chain employs TRBV2 and TRBJ2-1; D call uncertain. The germline V gene has CDR1 SNHLY and CDR2 FYNNEI. V lost 8 bases and J lost 11, with 4 bases in between. This CDR3 spans 8 amino acids. The CDR3, as DNA: TGTGCCAGCGGCCAGCAGTTCTTC. It translates to CASGQQFF.

The chain couples TRBV5-1 to TRBJ2-5, with TRBD2 identical over 8 bases. This CDR3 comprises 15 residues. CDR1 is SGHRS and CDR2 is YFSETQ in the germline V gene. The junction had 1 base not matched to a gene; V was cut back by 0 bases and J by 0 bases. The CDR3 DNA reads TGCGCCAGCAGCTTGGGTAGCGGGAACCAAGAGACCCAGTACTTC. This gives the protein CASSLGSGNQETQYF.

The V and J genes are TRBV5-1 and TRBJ2-5; 7 nucleotides line up with TRBD1. Unmatched junction bases numbered 16, after V lost 4 bases and J lost 7 bases. The CDR3 is 16 amino acids. Germline V gene lookup returns CDR1 SGHRS and CDR2 YFSETQ. The CDR3 nucleotides read TGCGCCAGCAGCGGATTAATGGACAGGAAAGTTGGGACCCAGTACTTC. It specifies CASSGLMDRKVGTQYF.

This rearrangement joins TRBV7-9 to TRBJ1-2; 7 bases line up with TRBD1. The CDR3 is made up of 14 amino acids. V was pared by 5 bases and J by 8 bases, with 11 bases of the junction left unmatched. CDR1 is SEHNR and CDR2 is FQNEAQ in the germline V gene (reference sequence). The CDR3 DNA is TGTGCCAGCAGCACAACACAGGGGTCGGAAGGCTACACCTTC. It encodes CASSTTQGSEGYTF.

The chain couples TRBV10-3 to TRBJ2-5, with D possibly being TRBD2 (5 bases). The CDR3 consists of 13 residues. The V end was cut by 4 bases, the J end by 5 bases, with 11 bases between. Germline V gene data show CDR1 as ENHRY and CDR2 as SYGVKD. The CDR3 nucleotides are TGTGCCATCAGTGTAGCGAGGGTGGAGACCCAGTACTTC. Translation gives CAISVARVETQYF.